The sequence of this TCR beta chain was determined in a study of spatial heterogeneity in lung cancer. Study-wide points: Tumors with more nonsynonymous mutations had more expanded intratumoral alpha and beta TCRs.

TCR cDNA molecules were tagged individually, and each one carried a unique molecular identifier. TCRdb reanalysed the 5' RACE reads using MiXCR and keeps one entry per CDR3 protein. The sample includes about 2,400 distinct CDR3 sequences, 6% to 8.5% seen only once; the top ten take over 20%. The CDR3 has 12 residues. The germline CDR1 and CDR2 sequences are MDHEN and SYDVKM. Trimming left V 2 bases short and J 6 bases short, with 7 bases between. Time point noted: sample taken at primary tumor resection. The 70 or so donors had untreated early-stage non-small cell lung cancer. Material for sequencing was whole RNA from tumor, nontumor lung or frozen PBMC, left unsorted. Notes on this clonotype: Its target is unknown.

This TCR derives from a female donor with early-stage non-small cell lung cancer. The rearrangement uses TRBV28 and TRBJ2-5; D not certain. Sample: lung tumor tissue, taken at surgery. In DNA, the CDR3 is TGTGCCAGCAGTTTACATCTCCAGACCCAGTACTTC. Encoded protein: CASSLHLQTQYF.